The T cell receptor beta chain under discussion was sequenced for a study of blood T cells in healthy people across ages. It was with a sample-barcoded 5' primer and a J-beta primer mix that a second PCR of roughly 6 to 11 cycles was run. A single record per CDR3 protein comes from TCRdb applying MiXCR to the 5' RACE reads. The data contain about 1,600,000 distinct CDR3 sequences, approximately 38% of them seen just once; the ten biggest clones take up roughly 8.2%. V gave up 4 bases and J gave up 0 bases, with 12 bases separating them. The V gene's germline CDR1 is ENHRY and CDR2 SYGVKD. CDR3 length: 16 residues. With regard to this clonotype: The antigen is unknown.

Points from the study as a whole: Among long-lived donors, naive CD4+ cells were more numerous and diversity higher than in aged donors. Strong correlation existed between TCR beta diversity and naive T cell percentage. Per million T cells, the diversity of TCR beta decreased roughly linearly as age advanced.

The J gene is TRBJ1-4, the V gene TRBV10-3, with D possibly matching TRBD1 (6 bases). Sequencing input: blood. This TCR was recovered from a woman under 30 in good health. The CDR3 DNA is TGTGCCATCAGTGGGGGGACACTCTCAACTAATGAAAAACTGTTTTTT. It encodes CAISGGTLSTNEKLFF.